The source of this T cell receptor beta chain is a study of blood T cell repertoires in COVID-19. Study-wide context: Samples came from the United States, Italy and Spain, spanning acute and convalescent COVID-19. Sources were T cells, B-cell-depleted T cells, or PBMCs; the material itself was cDNA or gDNA.

Losses at the gene ends were 4 bases for V and 3 bases for J; bases not matched to a gene: 4. The CDR3 runs 14 residues. The V gene's germline CDR1 is SGHNT and CDR2 YYREEE (reference sequence). Original handling: Cell counts per sample came from amplifying reference gene primers. The data were produced by immunoSEQ multiplex PCR, yet TCRdb's version contains in-frame clones alone and is incomplete. The DNA was the basis for D and trimming; V, J and clone size are from that table. In the table there are roughly 290,000 clones, about 89% of which are singletons. The sequence was collected from a man aged 25 to 40 with acute or convalescent COVID-19. This chain uses TRBV5-4 with TRBJ2-7; TRBD2 agrees at 10 bases. Sequenced: peripheral blood. CDR3 bases: TGTGCCAGCAGCGAGCGGGGGGGATTCTACGAGCAGTACTTC. The encoded protein is CASSERGGFYEQYF.